This T cell receptor (beta chain) stems from a study of blood T cell repertoires in COVID-19. Background on the study: The study drew acute and convalescent COVID-19 samples from the United States, Italy and Spain. From T cells, B-cell-depleted T cells, or PBMCs came the material, which was cDNA or gDNA.

Repertoires were generated with immunoSEQ multiplex PCR, while TCRdb's copy carries only in-frame clones and drops some. The data show tens of thousands of clones, with 86% seen just once and around a sixth held by the top ten. The clonotype was recovered from a man aged 60 to 75 with active or convalescent COVID-19. The sample consisted of peripheral blood.

CDR3 sequence (DNA): TGTGCCAGCAGCCCAACCCCAGGTAGCAATCAGCCCCAGCATTTT. Amino acids: CASSPTPGSNQPQHF. This chain links TRBV6-5 with TRBJ1-5, with unresolved D. Trimming removed 6 bases from V and 0 bases from J, with 12 bases in between. The CDR3 covers 15 residues. Germline values: CDR1 MNHEY, CDR2 SVGAGI.